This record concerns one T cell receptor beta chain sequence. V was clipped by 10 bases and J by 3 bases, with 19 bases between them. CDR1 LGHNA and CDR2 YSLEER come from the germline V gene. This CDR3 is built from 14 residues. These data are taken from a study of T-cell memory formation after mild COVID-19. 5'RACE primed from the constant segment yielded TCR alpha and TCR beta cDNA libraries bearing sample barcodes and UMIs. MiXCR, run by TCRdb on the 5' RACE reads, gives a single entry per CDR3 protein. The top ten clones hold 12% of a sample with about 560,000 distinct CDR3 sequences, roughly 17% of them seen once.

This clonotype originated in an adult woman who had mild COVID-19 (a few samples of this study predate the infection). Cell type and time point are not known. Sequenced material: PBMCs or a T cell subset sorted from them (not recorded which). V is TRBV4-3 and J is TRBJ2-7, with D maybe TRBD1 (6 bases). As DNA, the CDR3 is TGCGCCACATCGCCGGGCTACAGGGACTACGAGCAGTACTTC. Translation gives CATSPGYRDYEQYF.